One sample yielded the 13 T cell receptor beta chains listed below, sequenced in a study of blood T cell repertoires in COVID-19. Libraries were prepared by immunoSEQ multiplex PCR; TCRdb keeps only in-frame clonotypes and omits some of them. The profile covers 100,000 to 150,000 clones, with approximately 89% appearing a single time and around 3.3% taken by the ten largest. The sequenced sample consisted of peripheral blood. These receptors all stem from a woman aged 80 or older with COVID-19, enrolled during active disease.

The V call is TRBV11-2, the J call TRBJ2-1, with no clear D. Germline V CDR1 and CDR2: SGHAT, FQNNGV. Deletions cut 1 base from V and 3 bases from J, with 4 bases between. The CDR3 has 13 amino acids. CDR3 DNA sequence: TGTGCCAGCAGCTTAGGCAGCTACAATGAGCAGTTCTTC. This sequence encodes CASSLGSYNEQFF. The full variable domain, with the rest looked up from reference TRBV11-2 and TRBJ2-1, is EAGVAQSPRYKIIEKRQSVAFWCNPISGHATLYWYQQILGQGPKLLIQFQNNGVVDDSQLPKDRFSAERLKGVDSTLKIQPAKLEDSAVYLCASSLGSYNEQFFGPGTRLTVL.

The CDR3 here is CASSRDRGRIYGYTF. The CDR3 DNA reads TGTGCCAGCAGCCGGGACAGGGGGCGCATCTATGGCTACACCTTC. The chain couples TRBV7-2 to TRBJ1-2, with 12 nucleotides matching TRBD1. There are 15 residues in the CDR3. Looked up from germline, CDR1 is SGHTA and CDR2 is FQGNSA. With V trimmed by 5 bases and J by 4 bases, 5 bases remained unmatched.

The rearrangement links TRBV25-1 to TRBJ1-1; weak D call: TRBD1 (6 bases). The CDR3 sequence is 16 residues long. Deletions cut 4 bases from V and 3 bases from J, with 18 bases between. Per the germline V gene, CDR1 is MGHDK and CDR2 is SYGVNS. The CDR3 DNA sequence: TGTGCCAGCAGTGGGGCACCGGGACATAGGCACACTGAAGCTTTCTTT. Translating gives CASSGAPGHRHTEAFF. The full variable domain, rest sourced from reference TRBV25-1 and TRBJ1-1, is EADIYQTPRYLVIGTGKKITLECSQTMGHDKMYWYQQDPGMELHLIHYSYGVNSTEKGDLSSESTVSRIRTEHFPLTLESARPSHTSQYLCASSGAPGHRHTEAFFGQGTRLTVV.

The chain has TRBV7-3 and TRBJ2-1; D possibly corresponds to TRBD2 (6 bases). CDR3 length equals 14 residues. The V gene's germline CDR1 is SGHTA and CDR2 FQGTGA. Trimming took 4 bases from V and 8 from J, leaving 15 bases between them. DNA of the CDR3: TGTGCCAGCAGCTCCACTACTAGCCTCGATGAGCAGTTCTTC. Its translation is CASSSTTSLDEQFF.

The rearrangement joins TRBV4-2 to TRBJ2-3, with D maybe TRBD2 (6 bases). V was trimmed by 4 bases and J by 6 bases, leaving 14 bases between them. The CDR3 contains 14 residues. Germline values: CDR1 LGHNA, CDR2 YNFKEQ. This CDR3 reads CASSRVAEGDTQYF. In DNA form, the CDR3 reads TGTGCCAGCAGCCGGGTGGCGGAGGGGGATACGCAGTATTTT.

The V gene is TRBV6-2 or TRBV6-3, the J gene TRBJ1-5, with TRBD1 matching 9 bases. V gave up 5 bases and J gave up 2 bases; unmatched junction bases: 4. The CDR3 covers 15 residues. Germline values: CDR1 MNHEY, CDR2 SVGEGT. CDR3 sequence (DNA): TGTGCCAGCAGTAGCAGGACAGGGGGCAATCAGCCCCAGCATTTT. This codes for CASSSRTGGNQPQHF.

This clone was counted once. CDR3 sequence: CARSEGQGKNYGYTF. The CDR3 region has the DNA TGTGCCAGAAGCGAGGGACAGGGGAAAAACTATGGCTACACCTTC. The chain couples TRBV5-3 to TRBJ1-2; 10 bases are shared with TRBD1. TRBV5-3 is flagged as an ORF with uncertain function. V lost 4 bases to trimming and J lost 2 bases; unmatched junction nucleotides: 5. This CDR3 region has 15 residues.

For the CDR3, the DNA is TGTGCCAGTAGTATCTGGCAGGGGGCGGTGAGCTCCTACAATGAGCAGTTCTTC. Protein product: CASSIWQGAVSSYNEQFF. The chain uses TRBV19 and TRBJ2-1, with 8 bases matching TRBD1. CDR1 LNHDA and CDR2 SQIVND come from the germline V gene (reference sequence). V lost 3 bases and J lost 0; bases outside the gene matches: 10. CDR3 length: 18 amino acids. Drawing the rest from reference TRBV19 and TRBJ2-1, the complete variable domain is DGGITQSPKYLFRKEGQNVTLSCEQNLNHDAMYWYRQDPGQGLRLIYYSQIVNDFQKGDIAEGYSVSREKKESFPLTVTSAQKNPTAFYLCASSIWQGAVSSYNEQFFGPGTRLTVL.

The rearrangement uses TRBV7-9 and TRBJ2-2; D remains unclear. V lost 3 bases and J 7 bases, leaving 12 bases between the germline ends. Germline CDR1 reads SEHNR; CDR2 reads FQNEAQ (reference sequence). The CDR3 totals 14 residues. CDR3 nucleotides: TGTGCCAGCAGCTTCGGTCAGTCGGGCGGGGAGCTGTTTTTT. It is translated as CASSFGQSGGELFF.

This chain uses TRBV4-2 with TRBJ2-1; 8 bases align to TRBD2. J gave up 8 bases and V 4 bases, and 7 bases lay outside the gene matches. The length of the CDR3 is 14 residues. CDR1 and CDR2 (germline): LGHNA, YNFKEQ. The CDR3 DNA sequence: TGTGCCAGCAGCCGCCCGGGACTAGAGGATGAGCAGTTCTTC. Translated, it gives CASSRPGLEDEQFF.

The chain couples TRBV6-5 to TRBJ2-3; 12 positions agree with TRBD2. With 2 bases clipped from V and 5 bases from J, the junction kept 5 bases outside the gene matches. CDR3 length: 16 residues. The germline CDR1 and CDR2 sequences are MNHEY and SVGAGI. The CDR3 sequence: CASSYGASGRGDTQYF. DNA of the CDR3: TGTGCCAGCAGTTACGGGGCTAGCGGGAGGGGAGATACGCAGTATTTT.

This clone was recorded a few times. CDR3 in amino acids: CASRDRGKSGNTIYF. The DNA of the CDR3 is TGTGCCAGCCGCGACAGGGGAAAATCTGGAAACACCATATATTTT. The rearrangement uses TRBV19 and TRBJ1-3; 8 nucleotides agree with TRBD1. Germline V gene lookup returns CDR1 LNHDA and CDR2 SQIVND (reference sequence). The CDR3 is 15 amino acids. V was pared by 9 bases and J by 1 base, with 8 bases of the junction left unmatched.

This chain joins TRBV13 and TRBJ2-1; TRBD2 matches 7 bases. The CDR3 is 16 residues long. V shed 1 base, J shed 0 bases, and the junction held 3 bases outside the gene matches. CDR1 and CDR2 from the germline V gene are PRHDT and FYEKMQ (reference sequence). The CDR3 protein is CASSLVGGSSYNEQFF. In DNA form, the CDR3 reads TGTGCCAGCAGCTTAGTAGGCGGGAGCTCCTACAATGAGCAGTTCTTC.